This TCR beta chain was sequenced in a study of identifying expanded T cells in peripheral blood. The CDR3 is 15 amino acids. The junction had 2 bases not matched to a gene; V was cut back by 3 bases and J by 2 bases. Germline values: CDR1 KGHSH, CDR2 LQKENI. This clone was observed a single time. Antigen specificity is unknown. Profiled with immunoSEQ multiplex PCR; TCRdb holds only in-frame clones, not every one. The sample lists about 110,000 clones; about nine tenths were seen once. Study outcomes and limitations: About 1.2 clones differed between technical replicates, versus around 16 and 19 over time. Clone count variance between approximately two-week samples rose with total template count.

The sample taken for sequencing was blood. The clonotype originates from a person aged 18 to 75 in good health. The V gene is TRBV18, the J gene TRBJ1-2; 11 bases line up with TRBD1. Written as DNA, the CDR3 is TGTGCCAGCTCACCGGGACAGGGGGAAAACTATGGCTACACCTTC. Its protein product is CASSPGQGENYGYTF.